The 5 T cell receptor beta chains given below trace back to one sample, sequenced in a study of blood T cell repertoires in COVID-19. Profiled with immunoSEQ multiplex PCR; TCRdb holds only in-frame clones, not every one. The data show around 60,000 clones, around 89% seen once. Sequencing used peripheral blood. The receptors were gathered from a man between 60 and 75 years old with active COVID-19.

This clone was recorded once. The chain joins TRBV1 to TRBJ2-3; the table's D call TRBD1 went unverified against the DNA. TRBV1 is recorded as a pseudogene. CDR3 size: 17 residues. CDR3 residues: CTSSQESPVAGSDTQYF. The CDR3, as DNA: TGCACCAGCAGCCAAGAGTCCCCTGTCGCAGGGTCGGATACGCAGTATTTT.

V is TRBV5-6 and J is TRBJ1-1; 7 nucleotides line up with TRBD1. CDR3 length equals 15 residues. V lost 2 bases, J lost 4 bases, and 8 bases stayed unmatched. Looked up from germline, CDR1 is SGHDT and CDR2 is YYEEEE. DNA for the CDR3: TGTGCCAGCAGCTTTACAGGGGTAATAAGCACTGAAGCTTTCTTT. Its protein product is CASSFTGVISTEAFF. The full variable domain, with the rest looked up from reference TRBV5-6 and TRBJ1-1, is DAGVTQSPTHLIKTRGQQVTLRCSPKSGHDTVSWYQQALGQGPQFIFQYYEEEERQRGNFPDRFSGHQFPNYSSELNVNALLLGDSALYLCASSFTGVISTEAFFGQGTRLTVV.

This clone was seen only a few times. This chain connects TRBV10-3 to TRBJ2-3; TRBD2 aligns across 8 bases. Germline V lookup: CDR1 ENHRY, CDR2 SYGVKD. There are 14 residues in the CDR3. J gave up 0 bases and V 6 bases, and 2 bases lay outside the gene matches. The CDR3 sequence: CAIRPSGSTDTQYF. CDR3 nucleotides: TGTGCCATCAGGCCTAGCGGGAGCACAGATACGCAGTATTTT.

This sequence joins TRBV7-3 and TRBJ2-2; 7 bases fit TRBD2. This CDR3 has 13 amino acids. V shed 3 bases and J 5 bases; nucleotides not matched to a gene: 0. Looked up from germline, CDR1 is SGHTA and CDR2 is FQGTGA. CDR3 protein: CASSFGGTGELFF. The CDR3, as DNA: TGTGCCAGCAGCTTCGGGGGGACCGGGGAGCTGTTTTTT.

V gene TRBV4-2 combines with J gene TRBJ2-1; 13 bases align to TRBD2. The CDR3 is 17 residues long. V lost 4 bases, J lost 7 bases, and 10 bases stayed unmatched. CDR1 LGHNA and CDR2 YNFKEQ come from the germline V gene. In DNA form, the CDR3 reads TGTGCCAGCAGCCGATATTCCACTAGCGGGAGGGGTAATGAGCAGTTCTTC. Protein product: CASSRYSTSGRGNEQFF.